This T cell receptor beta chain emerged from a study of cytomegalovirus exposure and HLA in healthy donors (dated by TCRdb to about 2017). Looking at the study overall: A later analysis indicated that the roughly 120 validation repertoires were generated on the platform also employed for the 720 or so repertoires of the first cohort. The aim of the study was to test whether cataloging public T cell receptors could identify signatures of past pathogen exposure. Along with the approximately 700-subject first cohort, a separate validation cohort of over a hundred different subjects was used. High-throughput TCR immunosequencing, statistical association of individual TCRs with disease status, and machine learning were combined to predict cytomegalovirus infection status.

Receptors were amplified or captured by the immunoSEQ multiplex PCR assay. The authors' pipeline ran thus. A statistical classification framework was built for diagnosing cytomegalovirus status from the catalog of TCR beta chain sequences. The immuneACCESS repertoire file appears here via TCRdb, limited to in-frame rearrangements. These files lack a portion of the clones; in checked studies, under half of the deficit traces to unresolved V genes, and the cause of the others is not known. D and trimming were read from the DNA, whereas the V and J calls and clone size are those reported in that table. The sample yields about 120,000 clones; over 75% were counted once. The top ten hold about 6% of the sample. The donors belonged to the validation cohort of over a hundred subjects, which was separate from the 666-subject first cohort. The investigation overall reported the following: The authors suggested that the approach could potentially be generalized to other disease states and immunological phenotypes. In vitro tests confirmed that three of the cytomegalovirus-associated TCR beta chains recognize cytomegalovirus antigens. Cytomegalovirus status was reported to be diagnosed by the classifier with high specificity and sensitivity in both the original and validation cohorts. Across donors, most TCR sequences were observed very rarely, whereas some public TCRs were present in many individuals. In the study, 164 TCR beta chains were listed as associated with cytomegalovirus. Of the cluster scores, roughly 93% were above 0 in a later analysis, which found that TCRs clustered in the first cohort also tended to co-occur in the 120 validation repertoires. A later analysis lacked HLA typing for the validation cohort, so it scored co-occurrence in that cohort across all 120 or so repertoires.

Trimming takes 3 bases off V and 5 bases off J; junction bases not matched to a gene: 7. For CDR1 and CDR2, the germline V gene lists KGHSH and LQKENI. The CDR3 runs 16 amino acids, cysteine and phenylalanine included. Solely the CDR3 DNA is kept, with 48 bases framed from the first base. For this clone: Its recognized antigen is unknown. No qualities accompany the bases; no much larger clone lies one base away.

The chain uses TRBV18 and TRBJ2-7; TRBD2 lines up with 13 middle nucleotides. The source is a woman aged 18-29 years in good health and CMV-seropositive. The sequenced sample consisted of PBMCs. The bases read TGTGCCAGCTCACCGGGGACTAGCGGGATTATAGACGAGCAGTACTTC. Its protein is CASSPGTSGIIDEQYF. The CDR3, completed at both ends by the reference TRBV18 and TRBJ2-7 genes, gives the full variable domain NAGVMQNPRHLVRRRGQEARLRCSPMKGHSHVYWYRQLPEEGLKFMVYLQKENIIDESGMPKERFSAEFPKEGPSILRIQQVVRGDSAAYFCASSPGTSGIIDEQYFGPGTRLTVT.